Listed below are T cell receptor beta chains from one sample, sequenced in a study of OX40 agonist ivuxolimab in advanced cancers. The table came from immunoSEQ multiplex PCR; TCRdb's copy has only in-frame clones and leaves some out. Found here are some 73,000 clones, approximately 90% of them singletons; the top ten hold approximately 0.5%. Sequencing was performed on CD4+ or CD8+ T cells sorted from blood, taken in a trial of the OX40 agonist ivuxolimab. Receptors originate from an adult with an advanced solid tumor such as melanoma, head and neck, liver or kidney cancer. The CDR3 runs from the conserved cysteine through the conserved F or W. D genes are given only for firm matches. Clone size is given for some rows only: seen once, a few or many times, or a class if the clone is expanded.

>TRBV30|TRBJ1-2|.|few
CAWRSGVFGYTF
>TRBV15|TRBJ2-5|.|.
CATSYSGVEGETQYF
>TRBV2|TRBJ1-1|TRBD1|.
CAIAGTVNTEAFF
>TRBV6-5|TRBJ2-7|.|.
CASSLTASSYEQYF
>TRBV19|TRBJ2-6|TRBD2|.
CASIPGGGRPGANVLTF
>TRBV7-9|TRBJ2-3|.|few
CASSRQGGDTQYF
>TRBV5-1|TRBJ2-1|TRBD1|.
CASSFGQGASNEQFF
>TRBV5-5|TRBJ2-2|TRBD2|.
CASSFDPSGIGELFF
>TRBV5-1|TRBJ2-7|TRBD2|.
CASRLAGQTYEQYF
>TRBV30|TRBJ2-5|TRBD2|few
CAWSGGVAGGFQETQYF
>TRBV28|TRBJ2-3|TRBD2|.
CASRKTSGSLTYTQYF
>TRBV29-1|TRBJ1-2|.|.
CSVGGRADGYTF
>TRBV5-6|TRBJ1-1|TRBD1|.
CASSLWDRLNTEAFF
>TRBV5-5|TRBJ2-1|TRBD2|once
CASSLTPTSGSVNEQFF
>TRBV6-1|TRBJ2-3|TRBD1|.
CASSENVGQGIDTQYF
>TRBV6-1|TRBJ2-1|.|.
CASSVARGGPLNNEQFF
>TRBV5-1|TRBJ1-1|.|.
CASSTEGRNTEAFF
>TRBV19|TRBJ2-7|TRBD1|.
CASSIGTGHSYEQYF
>TRBV2|TRBJ2-1|TRBD2|.
CASRRLAEYNEQFF
>TRBV11-2|TRBJ2-5|.|.
CASSLDLWETQYF
>TRBV7-8|TRBJ2-5|.|.
CASSPPRAGVETQYF
>TRBV5-1|TRBJ2-3|.|.
CASADRPADTQYF
>TRBV30|TRBJ1-6|.|.
CAWSHPGPNNSPLHF
>TRBV10-3|TRBJ2-7|.|.
CAISESLGATYEQYF
>TRBV5-1|TRBJ2-2|.|.
CASSLKLDGELFF
>TRBV2|TRBJ1-4|.|.
CASAGESSSNEKLFF
>TRBV2|TRBJ1-1|TRBD1|.
CASSPPGGGTEAFF
>TRBV5-1|TRBJ1-2|TRBD1|once
CASRKETGNGYTF
>TRBV6-5|TRBJ2-5|TRBD1|.
CASSYSRQGQETQYF
>TRBV5-5|TRBJ2-3|.|.
CASSLGRTSTDTQYF
>TRBV28|TRBJ2-5|.|.
CASSYPGTEETQYF
>TRBV19|TRBJ2-1|.|few
CASSSLAASNEQFF
>TRBV11-3|TRBJ2-7|.|.
CASSLFFWGEIPYEQYF
>TRBV5-1|TRBJ2-7|.|.
CASSRQRYEQYF
>TRBV7-3|TRBJ2-7|.|.
CASSPTGTSSYEQYF
>TRBV2|TRBJ1-2|TRBD1|few
CASMLDRVGYGYTF
>TRBV19|TRBJ2-5|TRBD2|.
CASRKREGGETQYF
>TRBV29-1|TRBJ1-1|.|.
CSAAQQTLNTEAFF
>TRBV6-1|TRBJ2-7|.|.
CASSDGDGPYEQYF
>TRBV10-1|TRBJ2-2|.|once
CASSVGHPNTGELFF
>TRBV4-1|TRBJ2-7|.|.
CASSQDPGLTKQYF
>TRBV30|.|TRBD2|.
CAWTSHGGTYEQYF
>TRBV19|TRBJ2-5|TRBD1|.
CASSTDRDGTQYF
>TRBV2|TRBJ1-2|TRBD1|once
CASSITGVRYGYTF
>TRBV2|TRBJ2-1|.|.
CASSESRNSYNEQFF
>TRBV21-1|TRBJ1-2|.|.
CAIAFPFRQRTNYGYTF
>TRBV6-6|TRBJ2-3|.|.
CASSWPGADTQYF
>TRBV5-1|TRBJ2-5|TRBD2|.
CASSPGLAGVQETQYF
>TRBV18|TRBJ2-3|.|once
CASSIAGNTRTDTQYF
>TRBV30|TRBJ2-5|.|.
CAWSDGQGPETQYF
>TRBV6-1|TRBJ2-1|TRBD1|once
CASSAAGGYEQFF
>TRBV6-5|TRBJ2-7|.|.
CASSYRVGLSYEQYF
>TRBV5-1|TRBJ2-1|.|.
CASSWGGSSYNEQFF